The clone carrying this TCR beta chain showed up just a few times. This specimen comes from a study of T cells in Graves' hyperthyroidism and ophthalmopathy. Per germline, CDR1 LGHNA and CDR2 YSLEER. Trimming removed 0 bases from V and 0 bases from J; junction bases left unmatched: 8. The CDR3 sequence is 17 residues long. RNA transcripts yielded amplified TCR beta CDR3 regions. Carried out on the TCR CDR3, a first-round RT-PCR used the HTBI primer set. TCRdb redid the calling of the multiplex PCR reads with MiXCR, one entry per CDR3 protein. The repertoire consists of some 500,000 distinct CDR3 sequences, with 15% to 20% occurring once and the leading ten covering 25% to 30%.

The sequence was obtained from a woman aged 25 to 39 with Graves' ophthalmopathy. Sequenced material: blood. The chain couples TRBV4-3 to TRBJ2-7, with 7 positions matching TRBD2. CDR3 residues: CASSQDWLAVNSYEQYF. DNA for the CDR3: TGCGCCAGCAGCCAAGATTGGCTAGCGGTGAACTCCTACGAGCAGTACTTC.